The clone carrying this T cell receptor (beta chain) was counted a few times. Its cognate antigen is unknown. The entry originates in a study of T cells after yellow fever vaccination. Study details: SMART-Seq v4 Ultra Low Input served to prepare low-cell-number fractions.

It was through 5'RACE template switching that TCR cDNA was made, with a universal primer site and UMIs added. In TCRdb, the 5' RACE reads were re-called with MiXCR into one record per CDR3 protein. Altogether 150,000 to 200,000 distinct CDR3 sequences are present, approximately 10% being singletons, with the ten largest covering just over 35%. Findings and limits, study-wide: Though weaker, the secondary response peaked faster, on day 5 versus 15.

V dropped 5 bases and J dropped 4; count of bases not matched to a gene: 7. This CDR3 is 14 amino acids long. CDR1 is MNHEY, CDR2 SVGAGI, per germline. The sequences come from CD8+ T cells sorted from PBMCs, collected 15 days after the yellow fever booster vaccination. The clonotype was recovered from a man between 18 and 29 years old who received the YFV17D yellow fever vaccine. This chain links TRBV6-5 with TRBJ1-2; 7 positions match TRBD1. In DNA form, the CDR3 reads TGTGCCAGCAGTCAGGGGGAGTCATTCTATGGCTACACCTTC. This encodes CASSQGESFYGYTF.